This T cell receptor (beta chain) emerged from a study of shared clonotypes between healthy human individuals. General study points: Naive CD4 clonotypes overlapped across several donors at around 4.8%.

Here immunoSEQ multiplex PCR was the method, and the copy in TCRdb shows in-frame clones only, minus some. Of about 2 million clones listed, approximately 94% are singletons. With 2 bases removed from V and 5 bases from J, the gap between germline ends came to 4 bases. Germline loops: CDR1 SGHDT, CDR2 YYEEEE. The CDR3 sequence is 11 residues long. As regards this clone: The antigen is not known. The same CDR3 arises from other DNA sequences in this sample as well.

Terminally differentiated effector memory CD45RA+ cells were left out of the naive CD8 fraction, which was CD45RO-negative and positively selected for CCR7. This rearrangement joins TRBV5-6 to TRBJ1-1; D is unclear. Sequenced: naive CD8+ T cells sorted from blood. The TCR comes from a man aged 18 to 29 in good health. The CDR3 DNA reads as TGTGCCAGCAGCTTTGGGACTGAAGCTTTCTTT. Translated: CASSFGTEAFF.